This T cell receptor beta chain was identified during a study of cytomegalovirus exposure and HLA in healthy donors. Study overall: There were approximately 80 million unique TCRs (from HLA-typed donors) in an early data release.

Study-wide results and limits: A cluster of highly shared sequence variants was likely a sequencing artifact.

The PCR used 60 Vbeta and 13 Jbeta primers. Only in-frame clones appear in the TCRdb table, and some are missing; sequencing was by immunoSEQ multiplex PCR. The sample holds around 100,000 clones, 70% to 80% seen once. As for this clone: Its antigen is undetermined.

The sequenced sample consisted of PBMCs. The TCR sequence derives from a woman aged 40 to 49 in good health and CMV-seronegative.

This chain's CDR3 is CASSLGQDSGNTIYF. The CDR3 DNA follows: TGTGCCAGCAGCCTAGGACAGGACTCTGGAAACACCATATATTTT. The rearrangement links TRBV11-2 to TRBJ1-3, with 7 bases identical to TRBD1. After removal of 5 bases from V and 0 bases from J, the junction contained 4 bases not matched to a gene. The germline gives CDR1 SGHAT, CDR2 FQNNGV. CDR3 length equals 15 residues.